This entry lists 18 T cell receptor beta chains sequenced from one sample in a study of high-grade serous ovarian cancer treatment subgroups. Tumor samples were taken before definitive surgery or chemotherapy. Measured with immunoSEQ multiplex PCR; TCRdb has only the in-frame clones, and not every one. The data hold fewer than 20,000 clones, with roughly 67% observed a single time. The material sequenced was tumor tissue. These receptors originate from a human donor with high-grade serous ovarian cancer.

The chain links TRBV6-5 to TRBJ2-1; D is possibly TRBD2 (5 bases). This CDR3 has 14 residues. V was pared by 4 bases and J by 0 bases, with 7 bases between. CDR1 and CDR2 from the germline V gene are MNHEY and SVGAGI. The CDR3: CASSSGISYNEQFF. DNA of the CDR3: TGTGCCAGCAGTTCGGGAATCTCCTACAATGAGCAGTTCTTC.

The chain carries TRBV19 and TRBJ2-5, with 8 bases matching TRBD1. The ends lost 9 bases at V and 4 bases at J; junction bases unmatched: 10. Per germline, CDR1 LNHDA and CDR2 SQIVND (reference sequence). The CDR3 has 14 residues. The CDR3 here is CASSERTGLETQYF. For the CDR3, the DNA is TGTGCCAGCTCCGAGAGGACAGGGCTAGAGACCCAGTACTTC. Full variable domain (missing parts from reference TRBV19 and TRBJ2-5): DGGITQSPKYLFRKEGQNVTLSCEQNLNHDAMYWYRQDPGQGLRLIYYSQIVNDFQKGDIAEGYSVSREKKESFPLTVTSAQKNPTAFYLCASSERTGLETQYFGPGTRLLVL.

The J gene is TRBJ1-5, the V gene TRBV7-8; D remains ambiguous. Germline CDR1 and CDR2: SGHVS and FQNEAQ. The CDR3 consists of 13 residues. Trimming took 2 bases from V and 7 from J, leaving 9 bases between them. The CDR3: CASSLQPGQPQHF. For the CDR3, the DNA is TGTGCCAGCAGCTTACAGCCGGGGCAGCCCCAGCATTTT. Using reference TRBV7-8 and TRBJ1-5 for the parts outside the CDR3, the full variable domain is GAGVSQSPRYKVAKRGQDVALRCDPISGHVSLFWYQQALGQGPEFLTYFQNEAQLDKSGLPSDRFFAERPEGSVSTLKIQRTQQEDSAVYLCASSLQPGQPQHFGDGTRLSIL.

CDR3 sequence (DNA): TGTGCCAGCCGCATAGGGGTGAACACTGAAGCTTTCTTT. Amino acid sequence: CASRIGVNTEAFF. The V and J genes are TRBV28 and TRBJ1-1; D might be TRBD1 (5 bases). CDR1 is MDHEN, CDR2 SYDVKM, per germline. Trimming shortened V by 8 bases and J by 0 bases, and 10 bases separated the two germline ends. CDR3 size: 13 residues.

Note on this clone: Other DNA sequences in this sample translate to the same CDR3. The chain recombines TRBV11-2 with TRBJ1-2; 10 nucleotides line up with TRBD1. The ends lost 5 bases at V and 4 bases at J; junction bases unmatched: 4. Looked up from germline, CDR1 is SGHAT and CDR2 is FQNNGV. The CDR3 spans 14 residues. DNA for the CDR3: TGTGCCAGCAGCCCGGGACAGGGGTTCTATGGCTACACCTTC. This gives the protein CASSPGQGFYGYTF.

A single count supports this clone. The V and J genes are TRBV5-1 and TRBJ2-5; 7 bases agree with TRBD2. The CDR3 is 16 residues long. J gave up 3 bases and V 5 bases, and 13 bases lay outside the gene matches. Germline values: CDR1 SGHRS, CDR2 YFSETQ. For the CDR3, the DNA is TGCGCCAGCAGTTCCTCGATCTCTAGCGGTGAAGAGACCCAGTACTTC. It specifies CASSSSISSGEETQYF.

The chain carries TRBV5-6 and TRBJ2-7, with D tentatively TRBD1 (6 bases). V was clipped by 5 bases and J by 9 bases, with 27 bases between them. Germline lookup yields CDR1 SGHDT and CDR2 YYEEEE. The length of the CDR3 is 16 residues. In DNA, the CDR3 is TGTGCCAGCAGGTTGAGGTCCCGGGACACCGAGATCGGGCAGTACTTC. It encodes CASRLRSRDTEIGQYF.

The V gene is TRBV5-1, the J gene TRBJ2-5, with D uncertain. This CDR3 has 14 residues. CDR1 SGHRS and CDR2 YFSETQ come from the germline V gene. V gave up 2 bases and J gave up 1 base, with 9 bases separating them. The DNA of the CDR3 is TGCGCCAGCAGCTTAGCACAAACCCAAGAGACCCAGTACTTC. Protein: CASSLAQTQETQYF.

The chain links TRBV4-3 to TRBJ2-3; D is perhaps TRBD2 (6 bases). The CDR3 sequence is 14 residues long. V lost 1 base and J lost 8, with 13 bases in between. Germline loops: CDR1 LGHNA, CDR2 YSLEER. The CDR3 spells CASSQGGVQGTQYF. CDR3 nucleotide sequence: TGCGCCAGCAGCCAAGGGGGGGTCCAGGGTACGCAGTATTTT.

By sample share, this clone is medium-sized (0.01 to 0.1%). The genes are TRBV6-5 and TRBJ1-4, with D perhaps matching TRBD1 (5 bases). V lost 0 bases to trimming and J lost 8 bases, with 13 bases between them. This CDR3 contains 15 residues. Germline V CDR1 and CDR2: MNHEY, SVGAGI. CDR3 sequence: CASSYSARDKEKLFF. In DNA, the CDR3 is TGTGCCAGCAGTTACTCCGCCAGGGATAAAGAAAAACTGTTTTTT.

This clone is medium-sized in the sample. The chain carries TRBV6-5 and TRBJ2-1; D gene unclear. CDR3 length: 12 residues. Germline CDR1 and CDR2: MNHEY and SVGAGI. V was cut by 2 bases and J by 5 bases, with 4 bases left in between. The CDR3 region has the DNA TGTGCCAGCAGTTACCTGAACAATGAGCAGTTCTTC. This encodes CASSYLNNEQFF.

The rearrangement links TRBV9 to TRBJ2-1; D assignment may be TRBD1 or TRBD2 (7 bases each). CDR3 length equals 20 residues. V lost 4 bases and J 0 bases, leaving 26 bases between the germline ends. The germline CDR1 and CDR2 sequences are SGDLS and YYNGEE. CDR3 residues: CASSPSRGQSQRDSYNEQFF. In nucleotides, the CDR3 is TGTGCCAGCAGCCCCTCTCGGGGACAGTCCCAGCGGGACTCCTACAATGAGCAGTTCTTC.

The V call is TRBV11-3, the J call TRBJ2-2, with 14 bases that match TRBD2. The CDR3 is 16 residues long. Trimming took 5 bases from V and 6 from J; bases not matched to a gene: 5. Per the germline V gene, CDR1 is SGHNT and CDR2 is YENEEA. The CDR3 region has the DNA TGTGCCAGCAGCGCGGGACTAGCGGGGGCCGCCGGGGAGCTGTTTTTT. It encodes CASSAGLAGAAGELFF.

This chain uses TRBV5-4 with TRBJ2-3; 15 bases fit TRBD2. Germline CDR1 is SGHNT and CDR2 is YYREEE (reference sequence). The CDR3 contains 18 residues. J lost 2 bases, V lost 2 bases, and 6 bases had no gene match. CDR3 sequence: CASSFGGLAGGNTDTQYF. CDR3 nucleotides: TGTGCCAGCAGCTTTGGGGGACTAGCGGGGGGAAACACAGATACGCAGTATTTT.

This clone has a handful of counts. The rearrangement uses TRBV11-2 and TRBJ2-3; D is perhaps TRBD2 (6 bases). V was trimmed by 3 bases and J by 4 bases, leaving 14 bases between them. This CDR3 has 15 residues. Looked up from germline, CDR1 is SGHAT and CDR2 is FQNNGV. CDR3 residues: CASSFQTGVSDTQYF. The CDR3, as DNA: TGTGCCAGCAGCTTTCAGACGGGGGTCTCAGATACGCAGTATTTT.

This clone was counted a single time. The chain links TRBV9 to TRBJ2-3, with D perhaps matching TRBD1 or TRBD2 (6 bases each). V was cut by 3 bases and J by 9 bases, with 17 bases left in between. CDR1 is SGDLS, CDR2 YYNGEE, per germline. The CDR3 sequence is 14 residues long. The CDR3: CASSAWDGGTTQYF. As DNA, the CDR3 is TGTGCCAGCAGCGCATGGGACGGGGGCACCACGCAGTATTTT.

This sequence joins TRBV9 and TRBJ2-1; D uncertain. The CDR3 totals 13 residues. The germline CDR1 and CDR2 sequences are SGDLS and YYNGEE. The ends were cut back, 0 bases at V and 9 bases at J, with 10 bases in the middle. CDR3 sequence (DNA): TGTGCCAGCAGCGTAGAAGGTTTTTCTGAGCAGTTCTTC. Its protein product is CASSVEGFSEQFF.

The chain links TRBV7-6 to TRBJ2-5; D is uncertain. Germline V CDR1 and CDR2: SGHVS, FNYEAQ. Trimming removed 5 bases from V and 4 bases from J, with 17 bases in between. CDR3 length equals 15 residues. CDR3 amino acids: CASSSPGLSLETQYF. CDR3 coding DNA: TGTGCCAGCAGCAGCCCGGGCCTCTCTCTAGAGACCCAGTACTTC.